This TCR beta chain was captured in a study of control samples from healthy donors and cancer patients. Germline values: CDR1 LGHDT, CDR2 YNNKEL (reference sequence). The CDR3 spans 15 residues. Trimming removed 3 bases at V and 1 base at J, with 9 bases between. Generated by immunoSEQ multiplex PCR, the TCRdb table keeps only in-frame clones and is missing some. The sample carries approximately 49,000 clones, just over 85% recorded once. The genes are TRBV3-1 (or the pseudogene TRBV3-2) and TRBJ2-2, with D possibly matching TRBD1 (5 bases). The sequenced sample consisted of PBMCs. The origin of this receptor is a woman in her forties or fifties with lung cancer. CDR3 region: CASSHETENTGELFF. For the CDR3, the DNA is TGTGCCAGCAGCCATGAGACAGAGAACACCGGGGAGCTGTTTTTT.